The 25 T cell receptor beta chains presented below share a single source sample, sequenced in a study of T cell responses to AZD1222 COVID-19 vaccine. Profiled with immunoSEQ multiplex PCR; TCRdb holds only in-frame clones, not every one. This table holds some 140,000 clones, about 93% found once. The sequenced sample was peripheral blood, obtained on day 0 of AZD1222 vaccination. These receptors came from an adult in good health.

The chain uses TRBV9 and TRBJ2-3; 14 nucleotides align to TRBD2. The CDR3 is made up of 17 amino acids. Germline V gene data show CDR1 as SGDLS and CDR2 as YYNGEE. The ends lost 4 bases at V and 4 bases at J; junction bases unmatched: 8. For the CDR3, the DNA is TGTGCCAGCAGCTCAGGACTAGCGGGGGGCCTCTCAGATACGCAGTATTTT. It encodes CASSSGLAGGLSDTQYF.

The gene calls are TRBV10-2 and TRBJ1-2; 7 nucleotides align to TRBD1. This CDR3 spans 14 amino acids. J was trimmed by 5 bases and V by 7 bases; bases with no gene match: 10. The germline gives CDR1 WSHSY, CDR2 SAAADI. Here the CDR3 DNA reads TGCGCCAGCACCGAAGGGGACAGCTATTATGGCTACACCTTC. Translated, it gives CASTEGDSYYGYTF.

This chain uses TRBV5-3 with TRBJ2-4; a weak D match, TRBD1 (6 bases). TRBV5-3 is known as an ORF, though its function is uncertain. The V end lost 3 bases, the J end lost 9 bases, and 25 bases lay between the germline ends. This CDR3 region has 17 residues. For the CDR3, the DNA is TGTGCCAGAAGCTACCCGGGGCAGGGGAATTTATGCGGCATTCAGTACTTC. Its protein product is CARSYPGQGNLCGIQYF.

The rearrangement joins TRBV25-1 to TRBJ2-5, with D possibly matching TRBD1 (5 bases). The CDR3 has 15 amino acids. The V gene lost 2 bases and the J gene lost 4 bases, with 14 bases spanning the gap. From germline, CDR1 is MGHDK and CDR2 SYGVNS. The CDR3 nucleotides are TGTGCCAGCAGTGAAGGGGCAGGGTGGCGAGAGACCCAGTACTTC. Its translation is CASSEGAGWRETQYF.

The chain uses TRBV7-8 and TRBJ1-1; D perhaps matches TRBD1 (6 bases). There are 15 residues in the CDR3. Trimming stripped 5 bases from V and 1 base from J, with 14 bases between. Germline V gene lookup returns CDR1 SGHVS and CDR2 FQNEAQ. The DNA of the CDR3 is TGTGCCAGCAGCGACAGAGGACAGCAGAACACTGAAGCTTTCTTT. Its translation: CASSDRGQQNTEAFF.

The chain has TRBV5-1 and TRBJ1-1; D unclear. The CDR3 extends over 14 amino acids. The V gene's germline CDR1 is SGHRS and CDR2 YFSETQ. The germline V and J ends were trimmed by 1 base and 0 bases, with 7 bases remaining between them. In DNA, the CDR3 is TGCGCCAGCAGCTTGAGCCAGGTGAACACTGAAGCTTTCTTT. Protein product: CASSLSQVNTEAFF.

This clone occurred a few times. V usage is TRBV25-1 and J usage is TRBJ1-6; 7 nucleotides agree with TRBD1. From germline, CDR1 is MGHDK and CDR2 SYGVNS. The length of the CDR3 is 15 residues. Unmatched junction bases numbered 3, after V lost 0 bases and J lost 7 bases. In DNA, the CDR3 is TGTGCCAGCAGTGAATATGGACAGGAGAATTCACCCCTCCACTTT. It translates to CASSEYGQENSPLHF.

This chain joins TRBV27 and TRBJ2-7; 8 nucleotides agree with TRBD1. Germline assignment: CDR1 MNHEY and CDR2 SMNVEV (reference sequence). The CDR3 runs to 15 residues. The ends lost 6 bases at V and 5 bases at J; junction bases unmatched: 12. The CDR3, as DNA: TGTGCCAGCAGAGCCCCGGACAGGGATCTCCACGAGCAGTACTTC. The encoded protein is CASRAPDRDLHEQYF.

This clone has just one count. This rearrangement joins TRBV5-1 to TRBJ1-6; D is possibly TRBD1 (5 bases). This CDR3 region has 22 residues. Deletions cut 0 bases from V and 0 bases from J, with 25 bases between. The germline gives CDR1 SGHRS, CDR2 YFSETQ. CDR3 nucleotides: TGCGCCAGCAGCTTGGACACACGCCTGCAGGGTAACTTAAGCTCCTATAATTCACCCCTCCACTTT. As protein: CASSLDTRLQGNLSSYNSPLHF.

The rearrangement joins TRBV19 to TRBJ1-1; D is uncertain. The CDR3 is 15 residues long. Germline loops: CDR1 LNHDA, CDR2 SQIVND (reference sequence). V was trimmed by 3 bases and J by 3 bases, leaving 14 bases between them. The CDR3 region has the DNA TGTGCCAGTAGTATCGGATCTGCGGGGTACACTGAAGCTTTCTTT. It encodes CASSIGSAGYTEAFF. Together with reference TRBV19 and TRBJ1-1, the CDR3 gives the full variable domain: DGGITQSPKYLFRKEGQNVTLSCEQNLNHDAMYWYRQDPGQGLRLIYYSQIVNDFQKGDIAEGYSVSREKKESFPLTVTSAQKNPTAFYLCASSIGSAGYTEAFFGQGTRLTVV.

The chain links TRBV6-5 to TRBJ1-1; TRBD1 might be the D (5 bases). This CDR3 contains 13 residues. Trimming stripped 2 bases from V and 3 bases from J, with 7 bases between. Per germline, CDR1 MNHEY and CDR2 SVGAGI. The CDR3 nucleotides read TGTGCCAGCAGTTACGAGGGGTACACTGAAGCTTTCTTT. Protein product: CASSYEGYTEAFF.

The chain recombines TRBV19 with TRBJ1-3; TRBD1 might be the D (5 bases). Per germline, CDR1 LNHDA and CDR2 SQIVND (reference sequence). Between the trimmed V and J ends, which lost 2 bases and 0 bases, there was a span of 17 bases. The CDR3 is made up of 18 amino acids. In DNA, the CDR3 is TGTGCCAGTAGTATAAGGGGAATTTACGGAACCTCTGGAAACACCATATATTTT. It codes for CASSIRGIYGTSGNTIYF.

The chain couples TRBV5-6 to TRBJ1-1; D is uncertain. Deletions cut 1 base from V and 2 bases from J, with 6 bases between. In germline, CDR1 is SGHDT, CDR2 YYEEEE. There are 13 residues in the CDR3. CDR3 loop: CASSLTDNTEAFF. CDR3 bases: TGTGCCAGCAGCTTGACGGACAACACTGAAGCTTTCTTT.

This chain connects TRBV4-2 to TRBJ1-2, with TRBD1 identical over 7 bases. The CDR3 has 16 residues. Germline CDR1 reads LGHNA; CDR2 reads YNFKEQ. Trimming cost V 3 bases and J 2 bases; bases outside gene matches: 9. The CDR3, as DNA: TGTGCCAGCAGCCAGGAAAACAGGGGAAAAAACTATGGCTACACCTTC. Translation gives CASSQENRGKNYGYTF.

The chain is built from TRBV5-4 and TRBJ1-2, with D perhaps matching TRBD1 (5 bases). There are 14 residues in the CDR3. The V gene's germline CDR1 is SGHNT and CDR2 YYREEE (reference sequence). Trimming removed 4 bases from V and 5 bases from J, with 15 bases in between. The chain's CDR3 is CASSPGPPRYGYTF. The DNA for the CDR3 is TGTGCCAGCAGCCCGGGACCGCCTCGATATGGCTACACCTTC.

CDR3: CASSSLAGSNQPQHF. In DNA, the CDR3 is TGTGCCAGCAGTTCCCTCGCAGGGAGCAATCAGCCCCAGCATTTT. The chain employs TRBV28 and TRBJ1-5, with D maybe TRBD1 (5 bases). Per germline, CDR1 MDHEN and CDR2 SYDVKM. Trimming shortened V by 4 bases and J by 1 base, and 11 bases separated the two germline ends. The CDR3 covers 15 residues.

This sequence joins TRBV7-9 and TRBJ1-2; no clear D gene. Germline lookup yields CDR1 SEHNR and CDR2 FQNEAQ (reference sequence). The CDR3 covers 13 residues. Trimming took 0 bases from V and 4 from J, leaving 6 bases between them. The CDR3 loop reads CASSLAGLYGYTF. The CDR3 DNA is TGTGCCAGCAGCTTAGCAGGGCTCTATGGCTACACCTTC.

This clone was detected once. In nucleotides, the CDR3 is TGTGCTAGTGGTTTGAATCCCCAGGGGGTGAACACTGAAGCTTTCTTT. Encoded protein: CASGLNPQGVNTEAFF. The chain is built from TRBV12-5 and TRBJ1-1, with 7 bases aligning to TRBD1. The CDR3 is 16 amino acids. The germline V gene encodes CDR1 LGHNT and CDR2 FRNRAP. V shed 2 bases, J shed 0 bases, and the junction held 6 bases outside the gene matches.

The CDR3 is CACTSEKLFF. In DNA, the CDR3 is TGTGCCTGTACCAGTGAAAAACTGTTTTTT. The chain uses TRBV30 and TRBJ1-4, with D hard to call. V lost 6 bases, J lost 7 bases, and 6 bases lay in between. CDR3 length equals 10 residues. Germline CDR1 is GTSNPN and CDR2 is SVGIG (reference sequence).

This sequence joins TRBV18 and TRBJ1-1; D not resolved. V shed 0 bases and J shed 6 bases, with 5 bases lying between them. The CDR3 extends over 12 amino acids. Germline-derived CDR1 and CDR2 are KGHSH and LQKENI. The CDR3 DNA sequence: TGTGCCAGCTCACCACCTCTGTCTGAAGCTTTCTTT. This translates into CASSPPLSEAFF.

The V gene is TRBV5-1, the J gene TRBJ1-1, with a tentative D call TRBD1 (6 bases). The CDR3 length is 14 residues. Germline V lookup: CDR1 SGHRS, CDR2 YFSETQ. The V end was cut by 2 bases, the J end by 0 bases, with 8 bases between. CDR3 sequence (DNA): TGCGCCAGCAGCTTAGGGGGTTTGAACACTGAAGCTTTCTTT. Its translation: CASSLGGLNTEAFF.

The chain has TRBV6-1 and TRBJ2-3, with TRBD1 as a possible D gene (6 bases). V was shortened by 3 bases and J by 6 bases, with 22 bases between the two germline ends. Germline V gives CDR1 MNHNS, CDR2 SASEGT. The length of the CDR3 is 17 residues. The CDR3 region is CASSDPPQGILTDTQYF. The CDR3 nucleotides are TGTGCCAGCAGTGACCCCCCACAGGGAATTTTGACGGATACGCAGTATTTT.

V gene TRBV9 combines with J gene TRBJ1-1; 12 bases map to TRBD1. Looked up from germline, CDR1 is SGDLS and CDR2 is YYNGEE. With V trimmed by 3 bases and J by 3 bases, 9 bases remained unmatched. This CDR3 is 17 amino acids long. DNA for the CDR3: TGTGCCAGCAGCGCCCGGGACAGGGGGCCGGGGTACACTGAAGCTTTCTTT. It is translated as CASSARDRGPGYTEAFF.

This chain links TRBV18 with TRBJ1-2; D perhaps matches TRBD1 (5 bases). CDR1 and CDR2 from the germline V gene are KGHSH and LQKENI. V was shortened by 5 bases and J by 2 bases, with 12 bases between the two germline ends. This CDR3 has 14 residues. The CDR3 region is CASSVRAGNYGYTF. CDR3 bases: TGTGCCAGCTCAGTACGGGCAGGGAACTATGGCTACACCTTC.

In DNA, the CDR3 is TGCGCCAGCAGCCCCGGACAGGGTGATTCACCCCTCCACTTT. The encoded protein is CASSPGQGDSPLHF. The chain is built from TRBV4-1 and TRBJ1-6; 8 bases agree with TRBD1. CDR3 length: 14 residues. Germline V gene data show CDR1 as MGHRA and CDR2 as YSYEKL. With V trimmed by 4 bases and J by 8 bases, 4 bases remained unmatched.